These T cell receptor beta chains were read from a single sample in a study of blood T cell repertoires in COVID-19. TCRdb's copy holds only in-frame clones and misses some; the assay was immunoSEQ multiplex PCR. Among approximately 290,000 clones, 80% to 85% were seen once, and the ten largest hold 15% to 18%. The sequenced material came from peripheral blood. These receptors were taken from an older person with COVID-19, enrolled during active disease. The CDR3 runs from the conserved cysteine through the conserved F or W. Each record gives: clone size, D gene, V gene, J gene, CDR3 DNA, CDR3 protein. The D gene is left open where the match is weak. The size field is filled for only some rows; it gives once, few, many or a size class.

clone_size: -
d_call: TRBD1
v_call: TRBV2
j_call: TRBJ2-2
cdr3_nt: TGTGCCAGCAGAGGGACAGGGGTTACCGGGGAGCTGTTTTTT
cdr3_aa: CASRGTGVTGELFF

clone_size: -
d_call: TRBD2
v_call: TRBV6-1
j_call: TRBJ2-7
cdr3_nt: TGTGCCAGCAGTGGGGGGGCCGTAGCGGGACTTCCCGAGCAGTACTTC
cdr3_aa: CASSGGAVAGLPEQYF

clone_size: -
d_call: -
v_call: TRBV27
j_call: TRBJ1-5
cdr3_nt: TGTGCCAGCAGCCAAACAGCCAGCAGGTACTATCAGCCCCAGCATTTT
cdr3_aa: CASSQTASRYYQPQHF

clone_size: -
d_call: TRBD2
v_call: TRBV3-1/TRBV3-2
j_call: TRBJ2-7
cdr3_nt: TGTGCCAGCAGCCAAAACCCATCAAACCCTAGCGGGTTCCCCGAGCAGTACTTC
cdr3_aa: CASSQNPSNPSGFPEQYF

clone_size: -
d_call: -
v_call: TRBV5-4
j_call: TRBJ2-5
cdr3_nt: TGTGCCAGCAGCTTGGGAGAGGGAGAGACCCAGTACTTC
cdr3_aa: CASSLGEGETQYF

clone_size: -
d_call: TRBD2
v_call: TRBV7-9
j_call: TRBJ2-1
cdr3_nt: TGTGCCAGCAGCCGGGACTACAAAAAGTTCTTC
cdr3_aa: CASSRDYKKFF

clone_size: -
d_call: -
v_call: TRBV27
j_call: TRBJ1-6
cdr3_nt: TGTGCCAGCAGACAGGGATGGAATTCACCCCTCCACTTT
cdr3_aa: CASRQGWNSPLHF

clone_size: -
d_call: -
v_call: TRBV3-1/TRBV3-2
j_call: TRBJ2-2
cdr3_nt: TGTGCCAGCAGCCAAGGGACTTCCACCGGGGAGCTGTTTTTT
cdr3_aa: CASSQGTSTGELFF

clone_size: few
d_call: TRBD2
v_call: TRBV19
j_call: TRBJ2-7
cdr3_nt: TGTGCCAGTAGTATGTTGAGCGGGGGTTCCTACGAGCAGTACTTC
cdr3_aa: CASSMLSGGSYEQYF

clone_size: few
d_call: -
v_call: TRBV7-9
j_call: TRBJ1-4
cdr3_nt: TGTGCCAGCAGCTTCTTCTCTTTCGGGGGGCGCGATGAAAAACTGTTTTTT
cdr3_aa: CASSFFSFGGRDEKLFF

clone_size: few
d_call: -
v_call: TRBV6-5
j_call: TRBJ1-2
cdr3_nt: TGTGCCAGCAGTCTCGGGGAGACGGGTGGCTACACCTTC
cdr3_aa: CASSLGETGGYTF

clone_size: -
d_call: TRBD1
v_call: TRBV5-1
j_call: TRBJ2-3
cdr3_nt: TGCGCCAGCAGCCGTATTACAGGGGGCTCGACAGATACGCAGTATTTT
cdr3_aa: CASSRITGGSTDTQYF

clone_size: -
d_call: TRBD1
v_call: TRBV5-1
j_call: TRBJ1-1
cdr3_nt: TGCGCCAGCAGTCGTTCACAGGGGTGGGACACTGAAGCTTTCTTT
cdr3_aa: CASSRSQGWDTEAFF

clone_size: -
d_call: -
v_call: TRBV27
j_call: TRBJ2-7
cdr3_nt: TGTGCCAGCAGTGCCAGAAGTAGCGTCCCCCTAGAGCAGTACTTC
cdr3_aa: CASSARSSVPLEQYF

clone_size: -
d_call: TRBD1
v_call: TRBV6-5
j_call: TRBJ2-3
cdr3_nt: TGTGCCAGCAGTTACTTACAGGGGTCAGATACGCAGTATTTT
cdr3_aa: CASSYLQGSDTQYF

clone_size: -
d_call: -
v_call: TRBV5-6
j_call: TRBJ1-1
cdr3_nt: TGTGCCAGCAGCCCGGGACTCCTGAACACTGAAGCTTTCTTT
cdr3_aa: CASSPGLLNTEAFF

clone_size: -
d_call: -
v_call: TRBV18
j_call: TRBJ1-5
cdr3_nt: TGTGCCAGCTCACCCCGGGCGGGGTCGGATCAGCCCCAGCATTTT
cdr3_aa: CASSPRAGSDQPQHF

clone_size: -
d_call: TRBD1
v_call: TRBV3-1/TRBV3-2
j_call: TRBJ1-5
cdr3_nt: TGTGCCAGCAGCCCCTCCTCCGGGACAGGACATCAGCCCCAGCATTTT
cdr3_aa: CASSPSSGTGHQPQHF

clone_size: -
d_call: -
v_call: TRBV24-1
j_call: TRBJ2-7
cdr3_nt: TGTGCCACCAGTGACCCCAGTGGGAGTTACGAGCAGTACTTC
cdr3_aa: CATSDPSGSYEQYF

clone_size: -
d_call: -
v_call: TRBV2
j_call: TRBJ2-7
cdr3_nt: TGTGCCAGCAGAAGAGGACTGACGGGGGCCTACGAGCAGTACTTC
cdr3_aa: CASRRGLTGAYEQYF

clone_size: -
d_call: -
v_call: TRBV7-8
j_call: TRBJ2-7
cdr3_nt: TGTGCCAGCAGCCGTTCGGACAGTTACGAGCAGTACTTC
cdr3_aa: CASSRSDSYEQYF

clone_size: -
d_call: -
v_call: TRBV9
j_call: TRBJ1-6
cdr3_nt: TGTGCCAGCAGCGTAGGAGGGAGGGATAATTCACCCCTCCACTTT
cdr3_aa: CASSVGGRDNSPLHF

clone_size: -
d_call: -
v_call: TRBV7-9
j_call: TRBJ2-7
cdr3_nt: TGTGCCAGCAGCCCGGACAGTAACTCCTACGAGCAGTACTTC
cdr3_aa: CASSPDSNSYEQYF

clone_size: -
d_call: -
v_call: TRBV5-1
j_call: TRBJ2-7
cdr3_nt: TGCGCCAGCAGCTTGGAGGGGTGGCAGGGCCACGAGCAGTACTTC
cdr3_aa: CASSLEGWQGHEQYF

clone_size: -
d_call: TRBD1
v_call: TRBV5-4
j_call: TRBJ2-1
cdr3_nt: TGTGCCAGCAGGGCGGACAGGGATGAGCAGTTCTTC
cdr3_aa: CASRADRDEQFF

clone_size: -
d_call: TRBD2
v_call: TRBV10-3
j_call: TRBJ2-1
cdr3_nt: TGTGCCATCAGTGAGTCGGTGCGGGAGCCCTACAATGAGCAGTTCTTC
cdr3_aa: CAISESVREPYNEQFF

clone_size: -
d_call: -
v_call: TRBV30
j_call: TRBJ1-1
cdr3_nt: TGTGCCGGGGGACAGAACACTGAAGCTTTCTTT
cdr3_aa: CAGGQNTEAFF

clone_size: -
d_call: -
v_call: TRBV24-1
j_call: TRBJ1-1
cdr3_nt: TGTGCCACCAGTGATCCTACAGGAACAAGACGGAACACTGAAGCTTTCTTT
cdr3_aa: CATSDPTGTRRNTEAFF

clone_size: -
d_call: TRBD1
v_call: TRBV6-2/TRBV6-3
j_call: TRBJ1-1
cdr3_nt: TGTGCCAGCAGTTACAACAGGGGAAACACTGAAGCTTTCTTT
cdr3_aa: CASSYNRGNTEAFF

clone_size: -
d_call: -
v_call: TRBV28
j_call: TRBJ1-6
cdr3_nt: TGTGCCAGCGGGAGCTCCTATAATTCACCCCTCCACTTT
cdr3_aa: CASGSSYNSPLHF

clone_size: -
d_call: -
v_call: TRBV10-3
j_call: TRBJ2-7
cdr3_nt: TGTGCCATCAGTGGGGCTGGAGGGGTCATGTCCTACGAGCAGTACTTC
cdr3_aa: CAISGAGGVMSYEQYF

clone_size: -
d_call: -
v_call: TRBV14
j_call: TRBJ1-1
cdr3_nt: TGTGCCAGCAGCCAAGACGAGGGGGTCGCCCGTATCGAAGCTTTCTTT
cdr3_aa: CASSQDEGVARIEAFF

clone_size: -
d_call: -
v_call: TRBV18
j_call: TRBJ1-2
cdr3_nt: TGTGCCAGCTCACCACCTAGGCGGTCCCCAGTCCCGGATGGCTACACCTTC
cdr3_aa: CASSPPRRSPVPDGYTF

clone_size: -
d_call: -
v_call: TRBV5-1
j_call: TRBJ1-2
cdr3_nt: TGCGCCAGCAGCTTGAGGGCAGGGAAAGGCTACACCTTC
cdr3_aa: CASSLRAGKGYTF

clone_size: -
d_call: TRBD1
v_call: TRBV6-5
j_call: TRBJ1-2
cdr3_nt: TGTGCCAGCACCGGGACAGGGTCTTCTAACTATGGCTACACCTTC
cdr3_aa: CASTGTGSSNYGYTF

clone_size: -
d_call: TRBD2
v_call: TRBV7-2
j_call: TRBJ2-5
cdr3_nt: TGTGCCAGCAGCTTAGCAAAGACTAGCGGAGGACCCCAAGAGACCCAGTACTTC
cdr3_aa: CASSLAKTSGGPQETQYF

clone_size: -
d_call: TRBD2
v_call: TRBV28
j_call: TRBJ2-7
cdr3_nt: TGTGCCAGCAGTTTGACTAGCGGGAGATACGAGCAGTACTTC
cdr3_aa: CASSLTSGRYEQYF

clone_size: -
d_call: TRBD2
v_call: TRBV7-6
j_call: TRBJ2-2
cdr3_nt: TGTGCCAGCAGCTTAGTGCCGCGACTAGCGGGACGAGCGAACACCGGGGAGCTGTTTTTT
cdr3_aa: CASSLVPRLAGRANTGELFF

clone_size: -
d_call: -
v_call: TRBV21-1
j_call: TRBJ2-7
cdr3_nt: TGTGCCAGCAGCAAAGGACTAGCGTGGTACGAGCAGTACTTC
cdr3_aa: CASSKGLAWYEQYF

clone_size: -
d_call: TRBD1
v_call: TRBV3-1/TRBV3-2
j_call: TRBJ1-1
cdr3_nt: TGTGCCAGCAGCCCATTTTGGGACAGGGGACCTGAAGCTTTCTTT
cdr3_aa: CASSPFWDRGPEAFF

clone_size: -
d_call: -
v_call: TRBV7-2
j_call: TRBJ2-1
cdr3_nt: TGTGCCAGCACCTTAAGCGCTAGCTCCTACAATGAGCAGTTCTTC
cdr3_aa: CASTLSASSYNEQFF

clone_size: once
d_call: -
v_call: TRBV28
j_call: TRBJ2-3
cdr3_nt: TGTGCCAGCAGTTTAACCGAGGGTACGCAGTATTTT
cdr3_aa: CASSLTEGTQYF

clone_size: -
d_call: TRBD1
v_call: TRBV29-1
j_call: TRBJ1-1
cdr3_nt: TGCAGCGGGGGAGGGACAGGGGGCTCGTACACTGAAGCTTTCTTT
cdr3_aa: CSGGGTGGSYTEAFF

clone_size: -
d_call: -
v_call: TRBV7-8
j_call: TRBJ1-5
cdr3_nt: TGTGCCAGCAGCATCCTCAGGAATAGCAATCAGCCCCAGCATTTT
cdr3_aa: CASSILRNSNQPQHF

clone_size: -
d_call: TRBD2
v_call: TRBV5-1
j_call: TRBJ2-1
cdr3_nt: TGCGCCAGCAGCTTGGGTCTAGCGGGAGTTGATGAGCAGTTCTTC
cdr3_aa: CASSLGLAGVDEQFF

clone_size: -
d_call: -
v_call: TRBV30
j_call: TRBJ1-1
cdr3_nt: TGTGCCTGGATCCGTGACTCGCTATGGGTGCAGGGCATAATGAACACTGAAGCTTTCTTT
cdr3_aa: CAWIRDSLWVQGIMNTEAFF

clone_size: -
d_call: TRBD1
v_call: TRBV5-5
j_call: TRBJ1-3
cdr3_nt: TGTGCCAGCAGCTGGCTCTTGGGACAGTACGCTGGAAACACCATATATTTT
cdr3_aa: CASSWLLGQYAGNTIYF

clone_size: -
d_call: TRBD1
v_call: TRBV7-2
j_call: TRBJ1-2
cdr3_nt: TGTGCCAGCAGCCCCTCCGGACAGGGTTTTTATGGCTACACCTTC
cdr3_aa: CASSPSGQGFYGYTF

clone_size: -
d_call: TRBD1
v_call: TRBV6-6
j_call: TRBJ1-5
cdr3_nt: TGTGCCAGCAGTCACCCGGGACAGGGCAATCAGCCCCAGCATTTT
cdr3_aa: CASSHPGQGNQPQHF

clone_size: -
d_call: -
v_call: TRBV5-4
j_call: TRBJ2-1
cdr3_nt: TGTGCCAGCAGCCCACCCACAGTGAATGAGCAGTTCTTC
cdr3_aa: CASSPPTVNEQFF